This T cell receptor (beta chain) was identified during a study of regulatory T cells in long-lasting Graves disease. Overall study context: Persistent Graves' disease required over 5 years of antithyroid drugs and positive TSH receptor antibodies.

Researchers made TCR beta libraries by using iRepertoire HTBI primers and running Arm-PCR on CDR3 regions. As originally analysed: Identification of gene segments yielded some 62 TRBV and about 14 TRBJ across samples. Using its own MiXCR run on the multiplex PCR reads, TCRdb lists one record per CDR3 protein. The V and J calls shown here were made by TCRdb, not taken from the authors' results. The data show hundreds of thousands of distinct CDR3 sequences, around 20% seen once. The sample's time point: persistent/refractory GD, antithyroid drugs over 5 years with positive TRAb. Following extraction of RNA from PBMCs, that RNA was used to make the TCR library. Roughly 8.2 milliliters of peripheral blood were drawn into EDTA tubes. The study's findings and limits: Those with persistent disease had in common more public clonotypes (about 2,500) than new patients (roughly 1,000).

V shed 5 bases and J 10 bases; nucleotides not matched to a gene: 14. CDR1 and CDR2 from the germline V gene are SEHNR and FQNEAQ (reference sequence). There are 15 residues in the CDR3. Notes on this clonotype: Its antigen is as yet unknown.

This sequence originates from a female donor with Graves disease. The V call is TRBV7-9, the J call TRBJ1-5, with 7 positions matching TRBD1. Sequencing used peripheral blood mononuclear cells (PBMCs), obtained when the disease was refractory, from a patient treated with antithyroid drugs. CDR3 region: CASSEGPLEGAPQHF. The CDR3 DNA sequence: TGTGCCAGCAGCGAGGGGCCCTTGGAGGGGGCCCCCCAGCATTTT.